Listed below are T cell receptor beta chains from one sample, sequenced in a study of shared clonotypes between healthy human individuals. Only in-frame clones appear in the TCRdb table, and some are missing; sequencing was by immunoSEQ multiplex PCR. The profile shows 1,500,000 or so clones, about 98.5% of them singletons. Sequencing was carried out using naive CD4+ T cells sorted from blood. Receptor source: a man aged 25 to 40 in good health. Both conserved end residues are part of each CDR3. A D gene is named only where the DNA matches it firmly. Expanded clones get a size class; other rows say once, few or many, or leave the size out.

NA NA TRBJ2-1 TRBV11-2 CASSSLRGAEQFF TGTGCCAGCAGCTCTCTACGGGGGGCTGAGCAGTTCTTC
NA TRBD1 TRBJ2-7 TRBV5-4 CASIPGQGSYEQYF TGTGCCAGCATCCCGGGACAGGGCTCCTACGAGCAGTACTTC
NA NA TRBJ2-4 TRBV27 CASSGLAKNIQYF TGTGCCAGCAGTGGTCTAGCCAAAAACATTCAGTACTTC
once NA TRBJ2-5 TRBV5-1 CASSLGAGTLETQYF TGCGCCAGCAGCTTGGGGGCAGGAACCTTGGAGACCCAGTACTTC
once NA TRBJ2-3 TRBV23-1 CASSQYSGRPIFRTQYF TGCGCCAGCAGTCAATATTCTGGACGTCCAATTTTTAGAACGCAGTATTTT
NA TRBD2 TRBJ2-1 TRBV28 CASSLAGGEFYNEQFF TGTGCCAGCAGTTTAGCGGGAGGCGAGTTCTACAATGAGCAGTTCTTC
NA NA TRBJ1-5 TRBV7-8 CASSLGPTWGDSNQPQHF TGTGCCAGCAGCTTGGGGCCCACATGGGGGGATAGCAATCAGCCCCAGCATTTT
NA TRBD1 TRBJ1-1 TRBV5-6 CASSLTGTGVKNTEAFF TGTGCCAGCAGCTTGACCGGGACAGGGGTAAAGAACACTGAAGCTTTCTTT
NA NA TRBJ2-2 TRBV10-1 CASRRDSNTGELFF TGCGCCAGCCGGCGGGACAGCAACACCGGGGAGCTGTTTTTT
once TRBD2 TRBJ2-7 TRBV7-2 CASSLVAGAYEQYF TGTGCCAGCAGCTTAGTTGCGGGAGCATACGAGCAGTACTTC
NA NA TRBJ2-3 TRBV6-5 CASSDLTDTQYF TGTGCCAGCAGTGACCTGACAGATACGCAGTATTTT
NA TRBD2 TRBJ2-2 TRBV27 CASSFQRDTGELFF TGTGCCAGCAGTTTTCAGCGGGATACCGGGGAGCTGTTTTTT
NA NA TRBJ1-2 TRBV9 CASTAASYGYTF TGTGCCAGCACTGCGGCTTCCTATGGCTACACCTTC
once NA TRBJ2-1 TRBV5-4 CASSLGTSRNNNEQFF TGTGCCAGCAGCTTGGGGACTTCCCGAAATAACAATGAGCAGTTCTTC
NA NA TRBJ2-5 TRBV11-2 CASSFGASQETQYF TGTGCCAGCAGCTTTGGTGCGTCCCAAGAGACCCAGTACTTC
NA TRBD2 TRBJ2-7 TRBV14 CASSPTSGPTYEQYF TGTGCCAGCAGCCCGACTAGCGGGCCAACCTACGAGCAGTACTTC
NA NA TRBJ2-1 TRBV29-1 CSVERQDEQFF TGCAGCGTTGAAAGACAGGATGAGCAGTTCTTC
NA TRBD1 TRBJ1-5 TRBV19 CASSPGRQGELYSNQPQHF TGTGCCAGTAGTCCTGGGAGACAGGGGGAACTATATAGCAATCAGCCCCAGCATTTT
NA TRBD2 TRBJ2-7 TRBV5-8 CASSLLAGGGEQYF TGTGCCAGCAGTCTACTAGCGGGAGGGGGCGAGCAGTACTTC
NA TRBD1 TRBJ2-3 TRBV11-2 CASSPQGQTTDTQYF TGTGCCAGCAGCCCCCAGGGACAGACCACAGATACGCAGTATTTT
NA NA TRBJ2-2 TRBV27 CASTPDANTGELFF TGTGCCAGCACCCCGGACGCGAACACCGGGGAGCTGTTTTTT
NA TRBD2 TRBJ2-2 TRBV5-1 CASSEQGLAGFTGELFF TGCGCCAGCAGCGAGCAGGGACTAGCGGGATTCACCGGGGAGCTGTTTTTT
NA NA TRBJ2-1 TRBV9 CASSVASSGFGEQFF TGTGCCAGCAGCGTAGCGTCTAGTGGTTTTGGCGAGCAGTTCTTC
NA TRBD1 TRBJ1-4 TRBV7-2 CASGRQGLNEKLFF TGTGCCAGCGGAAGACAGGGGTTAAATGAAAAACTGTTTTTT
NA TRBD2 TRBJ2-3 TRBV27 CASSPTSGNRNTQYF TGTGCCAGCAGCCCGACTAGCGGGAATCGAAATACGCAGTATTTT
NA NA TRBJ1-2 TRBV7-2 CASSLTGDYGYTF TGTGCCAGCAGCTTAACAGGAGACTATGGCTACACCTTC
NA NA TRBJ2-7 TRBV28 CASSFVIYEQYF TGTGCCAGCAGTTTTGTAATCTACGAGCAGTACTTC
NA TRBD2 TRBJ2-3 TRBV29-1 CSGILPLAGIAYF TGCAGCGGTATCCTACCCCTAGCGGGTATAGCGTATTTT
NA NA TRBJ2-4 TRBV18 CASSPRNQAAKNIQYF TGTGCCAGCTCACCAAGAAATCAGGCAGCCAAAAACATTCAGTACTTC
NA NA TRBJ2-1 TRBV19 CASSRTNSYNEQFF TGTGCCAGTAGTCGTACCAACTCCTACAATGAGCAGTTCTTC
NA NA TRBJ1-1 TRBV5-1 CASSLHSRAENTEAFF TGCGCCAGCAGCTTGCATTCTCGGGCGGAGAACACTGAAGCTTTCTTT
NA TRBD2 TRBJ2-7 TRBV7-2 CASSLGLAGTSEQYF TGTGCCAGCAGCTTAGGCCTAGCGGGAACTAGCGAGCAGTACTTC
NA TRBD2 TRBJ2-7 TRBV7-2 CASSHLSGLAAEQYF TGTGCCAGCAGCCATCTTAGCGGACTAGCCGCCGAGCAGTACTTC
NA NA TRBJ2-4 TRBV18 CASSPIRSGALAKNIQYF TGTGCCAGCTCACCGATTCGCTCCGGAGCGTTAGCCAAAAACATTCAGTACTTC
NA NA TRBJ2-4 TRBV11-2 CASSLSGVQNIQYF TGTGCCAGCAGCTTGTCTGGCGTTCAAAACATTCAGTACTTC
NA TRBD2 TRBJ2-1 TRBV5-6 CASSSPGLAGASSYNEQFF TGTGCCAGCAGCTCTCCGGGACTAGCGGGAGCGAGCTCCTACAATGAGCAGTTCTTC